What follows are 17 T cell receptor beta chains derived from one specimen sequenced in a study of blood T cell repertoires in COVID-19. Some clones are missing from TCRdb's copy, which holds only in-frame ones; the method was immunoSEQ multiplex PCR. The sample has 150,000 to 200,000 clones; approximately 75% are singletons. The specimen was peripheral blood. The origin of the receptors is a human donor in a cohort sampled during active COVID-19.

The chain employs TRBV10-3 and TRBJ2-5, with D unresolved. V was pared by 0 bases and J by 2 bases, with 13 bases between. The CDR3 covers 16 residues. The V gene's germline CDR1 is ENHRY and CDR2 SYGVKD. The chain's CDR3 is CAISESFGKSQETQYF. DNA of the CDR3: TGTGCCATCAGTGAGTCCTTTGGCAAGTCTCAAGAGACCCAGTACTTC.

This clone was picked up a small number of times. The chain combines TRBV19 with TRBJ2-7, with D possibly being TRBD1 (6 bases). Germline CDR1 reads LNHDA; CDR2 reads SQIVND (reference sequence). The CDR3 has 10 residues. Trimming cost V 8 bases and J 6 bases, with 8 bases left between them. CDR3: CASHRVEQYF. CDR3 coding DNA: TGTGCCAGTCACAGGGTCGAGCAGTACTTC.

This chain connects TRBV6-4 to TRBJ2-1; 10 bases line up with TRBD2. The CDR3 is 14 amino acids. The germline V gene encodes CDR1 MRHNA and CDR2 SNTAGT. Trimming at V came to 4 bases and at J to 7 bases, leaving 4 bases not matched to a gene. Written as DNA, the CDR3 is TGTGCCAGCAGTGCCGGGACTAGCGCAAATGAGCAGTTCTTC. It codes for CASSAGTSANEQFF.

V and J are TRBV6-2 or TRBV6-3 and TRBJ2-2; 11 bases line up with TRBD1. J was trimmed by 9 bases and V by 4 bases; bases with no gene match: 10. CDR3 length equals 16 residues. Germline lookup yields CDR1 MNHEY and CDR2 SVGEGT. CDR3 loop: CASSSTSGQGVRELFF. For the CDR3, the DNA is TGTGCCAGCAGTTCAACCTCGGGACAGGGGGTCCGGGAGCTGTTTTTT.

This clone was observed once. The chain uses TRBV18 and TRBJ1-1, with no clear D. The CDR3 spans 13 residues. The germline V and J ends were trimmed by 2 bases and 7 bases, with 11 bases remaining between them. Germline V lookup: CDR1 KGHSH, CDR2 LQKENI. The CDR3 region has the DNA TGTGCCAGCTCACCAGGAGACTACCGTGAAGCTTTCTTT. This encodes CASSPGDYREAFF.

The V call is TRBV27, the J call TRBJ2-1; TRBD2 aligns across 7 bases. V shed 0 bases and J 7 bases; nucleotides not matched to a gene: 3. This CDR3 is 14 amino acids long. Germline CDR1 MNHEY, CDR2 SMNVEV (reference sequence). The CDR3 is CASSLSIGGNEQFF. CDR3 DNA: TGTGCCAGCAGTTTATCGATCGGGGGGAATGAGCAGTTCTTC.

This chain joins TRBV25-1 and TRBJ2-2; D may be TRBD1 (6 bases). Trimming removed 1 base at V and 2 bases at J, with 8 bases between. CDR3 length equals 15 residues. CDR1 is MGHDK, CDR2 SYGVNS, per germline. Here the CDR3 reads CASSEWGQNTGELFF. Here the CDR3 DNA reads TGTGCCAGCAGTGAATGGGGACAAAACACCGGGGAGCTGTTTTTT.

This rearrangement joins TRBV10-3 to TRBJ2-1; 7 bases map to TRBD1. The CDR3 covers 12 residues. The junction had 5 bases not matched to a gene; V was cut back by 6 bases and J by 9 bases. Per germline, CDR1 ENHRY and CDR2 SYGVKD. Written as DNA, the CDR3 is TGTGCCATCAGCGACAACAGGGGTGAGCAGTTCTTC. Translated: CAISDNRGEQFF.

The chain combines TRBV6-5 with TRBJ1-6, with TRBD1 as a possible D gene (5 bases). V was trimmed by 6 bases and J by 6 bases, leaving 12 bases between them. Looked up from germline, CDR1 is MNHEY and CDR2 is SVGAGI. The CDR3 is 14 residues long. The CDR3 region is CASRREGLNSPLHF. In nucleotides, the CDR3 is TGTGCCAGCAGACGGGAGGGGCTTAATTCACCCCTCCACTTT.

The chain carries TRBV4-1 and TRBJ2-3; weak D call: TRBD1 (6 bases). The CDR3 has 15 residues. V was pared by 2 bases and J by 2 bases, with 11 bases between. Germline V gene lookup returns CDR1 MGHRA and CDR2 YSYEKL. This CDR3 reads CASSQLQGFTDTQYF. In DNA, the CDR3 is TGCGCCAGCAGCCAACTGCAGGGGTTCACAGATACGCAGTATTTT.

The chain combines TRBV7-9 with TRBJ2-7; D not resolved. CDR3 length: 12 amino acids. V lost 3 bases, J lost 5 bases, and 8 bases lay in between. CDR1 is SEHNR and CDR2 is FQNEAQ in the germline V gene (reference sequence). The CDR3 DNA reads as TGTGCCAGCAGCTTCGGTACCGACGAGCAGTACTTC. Its translation is CASSFGTDEQYF.

The CDR3 sequence: CASSYYGLADYEQYF. The DNA for the CDR3 is TGTGCCAGCAGTTACTACGGACTAGCGGATTACGAGCAGTACTTC. This chain connects TRBV6-2 or TRBV6-3 to TRBJ2-7, with 10 positions matching TRBD2. Germline CDR1 MNHEY, CDR2 SVGEGT. This CDR3 has 15 amino acids. With V trimmed by 1 base and J by 4 bases, 4 bases remained unmatched.

The rearrangement joins TRBV7-9 to TRBJ1-1; D call uncertain. The CDR3 spans 12 residues. V lost 5 bases, J lost 4 bases, and 8 bases lay in between. The germline V gene has CDR1 SEHNR and CDR2 FQNEAQ (reference sequence). The chain's CDR3 is CASSVSSTEAFF. As DNA, the CDR3 is TGTGCCAGCAGCGTTAGTAGCACTGAAGCTTTCTTT.

The chain has TRBV7-2 and TRBJ2-1; 13 positions agree with TRBD2. Losses at the gene ends were 7 bases for V and 9 bases for J; bases not matched to a gene: 6. This CDR3 has 14 amino acids. The germline gives CDR1 SGHTA, CDR2 FQGNSA. CDR3 residues: CASTRTSGSLEQFF. Written as DNA, the CDR3 is TGTGCCAGCACCCGGACTAGCGGGAGTCTTGAGCAGTTCTTC.

The chain has TRBV24-1 and TRBJ2-3; 8 positions match TRBD1. The CDR3 sequence is 16 residues long. CDR1 KGHDR and CDR2 SFDVKD come from the germline V gene. The junction had 3 bases not matched to a gene; V was cut back by 0 bases and J by 2 bases. The DNA for the CDR3 is TGTGCCACCAGTGATTTGGGACAGGGAAACACAGATACGCAGTATTTT. Its translation is CATSDLGQGNTDTQYF.

The V and J genes are TRBV11-2 and TRBJ2-7; weak D call: TRBD2 (5 bases). CDR3 length: 13 amino acids. V lost 6 bases, J lost 5 bases, and 14 bases lay in between. Germline-derived CDR1 and CDR2 are SGHAT and FQNNGV. The CDR3 sequence: CASRGPGMHEQYF. As DNA, the CDR3 is TGTGCCAGCAGGGGTCCCGGGATGCACGAGCAGTACTTC.

The rearrangement links TRBV16 to TRBJ1-1, with 7 bases fitting TRBD1. Germline V CDR1 and CDR2: KGHSY, FQNENV. J gave up 3 bases and V 1 base, and 11 bases lay outside the gene matches. The length of the CDR3 is 17 residues. CDR3 coding DNA: TGTGCCAGCAGCCAATTTAGGGACAGATGGGAGGACACTGAAGCTTTCTTT. Amino acid sequence: CASSQFRDRWEDTEAFF.